Shown below are 28 T cell receptor beta chains from a single sample sequenced in a study of shared clonotypes between healthy human individuals. Profiling relied on immunoSEQ multiplex PCR, and the TCRdb table lists in-frame clones only, not all of them. This repertoire shows 600,000 to 750,000 clones, roughly 87% found once; its top ten account for 30% to 35%. Sequencing was carried out using memory CD8+ T cells from PBMCs. Subset described: CD45RO+ cells pooled with CCR7-negative TemRA cells. These receptors were taken from a man aged 18 to 30 in good health. Some clones in this sample may be carry-over from other donors' samples.

This chain joins TRBV27 and TRBJ2-7; D is undetermined. The CDR3 runs to 15 residues. Per the germline V gene, CDR1 is MNHEY and CDR2 is SMNVEV (reference sequence). Deletions cut 6 bases from V and 3 bases from J, with 18 bases between. The CDR3 DNA reads TGTGCCAGCAGGACTGGGCGAGCAGCCGGCTACGAGCAGTACTTC. Its translation: CASRTGRAAGYEQYF.

This chain connects TRBV5-4 to TRBJ2-7; maybe TRBD2 (7 bases). The CDR3 extends over 12 amino acids. Germline V gene data show CDR1 as SGHNT and CDR2 as YYREEE (reference sequence). The germline V and J ends were trimmed by 0 bases and 12 bases, with 13 bases remaining between them. CDR3 in amino acids: CASSLGGGGTYF. CDR3 bases: TGTGCCAGCAGCTTGGGTGGGGGGGGCACGTACTTC.

The V call is TRBV6-6, the J call TRBJ2-1; no firm D call. Germline values: CDR1 MNHNY, CDR2 SVGAGI (reference sequence). This CDR3 has 12 residues. V lost 8 bases and J 12 bases, leaving 17 bases between the germline ends. As DNA, the CDR3 is TGTGCCAGCTCCCTCGACTTGACGGGGCAGTTCTTC. Protein product: CASSLDLTGQFF.

V usage is TRBV7-9 and J usage is TRBJ1-1; D gene ambiguous. CDR1 SEHNR and CDR2 FQNEAQ come from the germline V gene (reference sequence). The CDR3 covers 11 residues. Trimming cost V 5 bases and J 3 bases, with 4 bases left between them. CDR3 in amino acids: CASSPDTEAFF. The CDR3 DNA reads TGTGCCAGCAGCCCGGACACTGAAGCTTTCTTT.

The chain is built from TRBV6-5 and TRBJ2-7; TRBD2 aligns across 7 bases. This CDR3 is 13 amino acids long. Trimming at V came to 5 bases and at J to 4 bases, leaving 5 bases not matched to a gene. CDR1 is MNHEY, CDR2 SVGAGI, per germline. The CDR3 protein is CASSHPGGYEQYF. Written as DNA, the CDR3 is TGTGCCAGCAGTCACCCCGGGGGGTACGAGCAGTACTTC.

The V call is TRBV2, the J call TRBJ2-1, with 8 bases aligning to TRBD2. Germline V CDR1 and CDR2: SNHLY, FYNNEI. J gave up 6 bases and V 1 base, and 5 bases lay outside the gene matches. The CDR3 spans 15 residues. For the CDR3, the DNA is TGTGCCAGCAGTGAAGTGGTGACTAGCGTCAATGAGCAGTTCTTC. Protein product: CASSEVVTSVNEQFF.

This clone has just one count. The rearrangement links TRBV4-3 to TRBJ2-7, with 12 nucleotides matching TRBD2. J lost 0 bases, V lost 0 bases, and 9 bases had no gene match. Germline lookup yields CDR1 LGHNA and CDR2 YSLEER. The CDR3 has 19 residues. CDR3: CASSQEVGTSGPSSYEQYF. The CDR3 nucleotides read TGCGCCAGCAGCCAAGAGGTCGGGACTAGCGGGCCCAGCTCCTACGAGCAGTACTTC.

This chain uses TRBV7-6 with TRBJ2-2; unclear D gene. The V gene lost 5 bases and the J gene lost 7 bases, with 26 bases spanning the gap. This CDR3 is 18 amino acids long. CDR1 is SGHVS and CDR2 is FNYEAQ in the germline V gene. The CDR3 nucleotides are TGTGCCAGCAGCCCCCGTGTGCTGCCTGATCGGTTCGGCGGGGAGCTGTTTTTT. Amino acid sequence: CASSPRVLPDRFGGELFF.

The chain links TRBV4-3 to TRBJ2-5; 12 nucleotides align to TRBD2. The ends lost 1 base at V and 7 bases at J; junction bases unmatched: 4. The CDR3 has 15 amino acids. The V gene's germline CDR1 is LGHNA and CDR2 YSLEER. CDR3 sequence reads: CASSQATSGSATQYF. In DNA form, the CDR3 reads TGCGCCAGCAGCCAAGCGACTAGCGGGAGTGCGACCCAGTACTTC.

This chain links TRBV28 with TRBJ1-5, with D hard to call. V gave up 8 bases and J gave up 2 bases, with 13 bases separating them. Germline V gives CDR1 MDHEN, CDR2 SYDVKM. The CDR3 covers 14 residues. CDR3 amino acids: CASQRVDRNQPQHF. In nucleotides, the CDR3 is TGTGCCAGCCAAAGGGTAGATCGCAATCAGCCCCAGCATTTT.

This rearrangement joins TRBV4-2 to TRBJ2-5; 7 nucleotides agree with TRBD2. Germline values: CDR1 LGHNA, CDR2 YNFKEQ. J was trimmed by 3 bases and V by 2 bases; bases with no gene match: 27. The CDR3 has 22 amino acids. CDR3 nucleotides: TGTGCCAGCAGCCAAAAGATCCGAGCCCTTGCTAGCGGCAAAGATTATAAAGAGACCCAGTACTTC. Encoded protein: CASSQKIRALASGKDYKETQYF.

The V call is TRBV4-3, the J call TRBJ2-1, with 9 bases matching TRBD2. Germline V gives CDR1 LGHNA, CDR2 YSLEER. The CDR3 extends over 16 amino acids. Germline trimming cut 1 base from V and 10 bases from J; bases unmatched to any gene: 11. CDR3 DNA: TGCGCCAGCAGCCAAGTAAGCGGGAGGTTGCAGAGGGAGCAGTTCTTC. Amino acid sequence: CASSQVSGRLQREQFF.

At least ten counts were recorded for this clone. The CDR3 DNA is TGTGCCAGCAGACCAGGGGGCAGGAGCGATGAGCAGTTCTTC. Translated, it gives CASRPGGRSDEQFF. This chain connects TRBV7-3 to TRBJ2-1, with 8 bases that match TRBD1. V shed 6 bases and J 8 bases; nucleotides not matched to a gene: 9. Germline V lookup: CDR1 SGHTA, CDR2 FQGTGA. The CDR3 runs to 14 residues.

A single count supports this clone. This chain connects TRBV4-1 to TRBJ1-1, with 9 positions matching TRBD1. The CDR3 consists of 16 residues. Germline CDR1 reads MGHRA; CDR2 reads YSYEKL. V trimming: 1 base; J trimming: 5 bases; junction bases outside the gene matches: 8. The chain's CDR3 is CASSQVTRTGVTEAFF. CDR3 DNA: TGCGCCAGCAGCCAAGTTACCAGGACAGGGGTGACTGAAGCTTTCTTT.

The CDR3 here is CASSHGGGNTEAFF. The CDR3 coding sequence is TGTGCCAGCAGCCACGGAGGGGGGAACACTGAAGCTTTCTTT. The V call is TRBV7-6, the J call TRBJ1-1, with TRBD1 as a possible D gene (6 bases). The CDR3 runs to 14 residues. V was clipped by 5 bases and J by 1 base, with 11 bases between them. The germline V gene has CDR1 SGHVS and CDR2 FNYEAQ.

This clone was seen once. This sequence joins TRBV7-9 and TRBJ2-7; 11 bases fit TRBD1. V lost 4 bases and J lost 3; bases outside the gene matches: 5. The CDR3 loop spans 15 amino acids. Germline V lookup: CDR1 SEHNR, CDR2 FQNEAQ (reference sequence). The chain's CDR3 is CASSSGTGGVYEQYF. Written as DNA, the CDR3 is TGTGCCAGCAGCTCAGGGACAGGGGGGGTCTACGAGCAGTACTTC.

The V and J genes are TRBV27 and TRBJ1-4; weak D call: TRBD1 (6 bases). Trimming shortened V by 6 bases and J by 4 bases, and 15 bases separated the two germline ends. Per germline, CDR1 MNHEY and CDR2 SMNVEV (reference sequence). The CDR3 covers 15 residues. The CDR3 loop reads CASSPTPGVNEKLFF. CDR3 coding DNA: TGTGCCAGCAGCCCGACGCCAGGGGTTAATGAAAAACTGTTTTTT.

Comment on this clone: Other DNA variants within this sample encode the same CDR3. This chain connects TRBV27 to TRBJ2-7; D remains ambiguous. Germline V CDR1 and CDR2: MNHEY, SMNVEV (reference sequence). There are 13 residues in the CDR3. The V and J ends lost 0 bases and 2 bases respectively, with 5 bases between them. In nucleotides, the CDR3 is TGTGCCAGCAGTTTATCACTAACCTACGAGCAGTACTTC. The encoded protein is CASSLSLTYEQYF.

The chain combines TRBV5-4 with TRBJ2-4, with D perhaps TRBD2 (5 bases). V was shortened by 0 bases and J by 0 bases, with 19 bases between the two germline ends. The CDR3 consists of 19 residues. CDR1 and CDR2 (germline): SGHNT, YYREEE (reference sequence). CDR3 in amino acids: CASSLGGQIIGLAKNIQYF. CDR3 DNA: TGTGCCAGCAGCTTGGGAGGGCAGATAATAGGGTTAGCCAAAAACATTCAGTACTTC.

The chain is built from TRBV5-6 and TRBJ2-3; the match to TRBD1 covers 8 bases. The CDR3 contains 12 residues. Germline V gene lookup returns CDR1 SGHDT and CDR2 YYEEEE. With V trimmed by 2 bases and J by 10 bases, 3 bases remained unmatched. CDR3 residues: CASSLGGQAQYF. In DNA form, the CDR3 reads TGTGCCAGCAGCTTAGGGGGACAGGCGCAGTATTTT. The full variable domain, rest sourced from reference TRBV5-6 and TRBJ2-3, is DAGVTQSPTHLIKTRGQQVTLRCSPKSGHDTVSWYQQALGQGPQFIFQYYEEEERQRGNFPDRFSGHQFPNYSSELNVNALLLGDSALYLCASSLGGQAQYFGPGTRLTVL.

V and J are TRBV28 and TRBJ2-1; 7 nucleotides align to TRBD1. CDR3 length equals 15 residues. CDR1 and CDR2 (germline): MDHEN, SYDVKM. The V gene end was trimmed by 6 bases and the J gene end by 3 bases; junction bases not matched to a gene: 8. The CDR3, as DNA: TGTGCCAGCAGCTCCGGGACAGTGTTCTACAATGAGCAGTTCTTC. This translates into CASSSGTVFYNEQFF.

In regard to this clone: Only one base separates this from a far larger clonotype, so it likely reflects a read error. This chain uses TRBV23-1 with TRBJ2-7, with TRBD2 matching over 8 bases. TRBV23-1 is annotated as an ORF whose role is uncertain. The V and J ends lost 4 bases and 6 bases, in that order; junction bases with no gene match: 5. CDR3 size: 13 residues. For the CDR3, the DNA is TGCGCCAGCAGTCCCCGGACTAGCAGCGAGCAGTACTTC. Encoded protein: CASSPRTSSEQYF.

The chain uses TRBV28 and TRBJ2-7; D is unclear. The CDR3 loop spans 12 amino acids. Germline lookup yields CDR1 MDHEN and CDR2 SYDVKM. V gave up 8 bases and J gave up 2 bases, with 10 bases separating them. CDR3 amino acids: CASEPHPYEQYF. The CDR3, as DNA: TGTGCCAGCGAACCCCACCCCTACGAGCAGTACTTC.

The chain is built from TRBV6-5 and TRBJ2-7; D not resolved. Trimming took off 5 bases at V and 3 bases at J, with 14 bases between the two ends. CDR3 length: 14 residues. Germline V gene lookup returns CDR1 MNHEY and CDR2 SVGAGI. This chain's CDR3 is CASSPGSSNYEQYF. The CDR3 DNA reads as TGTGCCAGCAGTCCGGGTTCCTCCAACTACGAGCAGTACTTC.

The gene calls are TRBV10-2 and TRBJ2-6, with D perhaps TRBD1 (5 bases). The germline CDR1 and CDR2 sequences are WSHSY and SAAADI. The CDR3 consists of 17 residues. V was pared by 4 bases and J by 2 bases, with 15 bases between. CDR3 protein: CASSGDITGAGANVLTF. CDR3 nucleotides: TGCGCCAGCAGTGGGGATATTACAGGAGCTGGGGCCAACGTCCTGACTTTC.

V usage is TRBV13 and J usage is TRBJ2-2, with a possible D match to TRBD1 (6 bases). V lost 1 base and J lost 4, with 10 bases in between. This CDR3 region has 15 residues. The germline V gene encodes CDR1 PRHDT and CDR2 FYEKMQ (reference sequence). The CDR3 reads CASSLAGVGTGELFF. DNA for the CDR3: TGTGCCAGCAGCTTAGCAGGGGTCGGCACCGGGGAGCTGTTTTTT. Drawing the rest from reference TRBV13 and TRBJ2-2, the complete variable domain is AAGVIQSPRHLIKEKRETATLKCYPIPRHDTVYWYQQGPGQDPQFLISFYEKMQSDKGSIPDRFSAQQFSDYHSELNMSSLELGDSALYFCASSLAGVGTGELFFGEGSRLTVL.

The chain couples TRBV4-2 to TRBJ2-5; no clear D. The J call may be incorrect, as the DNA end agrees better with TRBJ2-7. The CDR3 is made up of 13 amino acids. Germline values: CDR1 LGHNA, CDR2 YNFKEQ. DNA of the CDR3: TGTGCCAGCAGCGCCCCTTCGGGTGACGAGCAGTACTTC. Protein sequence: CASSAPSGDEQYF.

This chain uses TRBV19 with TRBJ1-4; D is unresolved. This CDR3 has 14 amino acids. Germline assignment: CDR1 LNHDA and CDR2 SQIVND (reference sequence). Trimming took 3 bases from V and 10 from J, leaving 15 bases between them. The CDR3 DNA sequence: TGTGCCAGTAGTATGGCCCACGCTTATGGAAAACTGTTTTTT. Translating it yields CASSMAHAYGKLFF.